Sequencing of this T cell receptor (beta chain) was carried out in a study of Tregs in tolerant kidney transplant recipients. The study, taken as a whole, reports: The small number of patients limits these findings pending further validation. In tolerant patients, donor-specific Tregs outgrew total Tregs, suggesting antigen-driven expansion. Some patients' samples used different primers over time, so nucleotide sequences weren't comparable.

Measured with immunoSEQ multiplex PCR; TCRdb has only the in-frame clones, and not every one. Altogether 50,000 or so clones are present, about 89% being singletons, with the ten largest covering roughly 15%. The nonmyeloablative bone marrow transplants came from related graft donors, with transient mixed chimerism. CD4+CD25+CD127- Tregs, CD4+CD25- non-Tregs, CD4 and CD8 cells were sorted. From germline, CDR1 is SGDLS and CDR2 YYNGEE. V dropped 1 base and J dropped 3 bases, with 12 bases sitting between them. This CDR3 spans 15 amino acids. As concerns this clone: The antigen is undetermined.

The J gene is TRBJ2-3, the V gene TRBV9; tentative D call: TRBD2 (6 bases). The receptor's source is a human patient who received a combined kidney and bone marrow transplant. Some T cells may have originated in the graft donor. The specimen was CD8+ T cells from blood (PBMCs), collected 24 months after the transplant. As DNA, the CDR3 is TGTGCCAGCAGCGTACGACGGGAGTCGACAGATACGCAGTATTTT. Protein product: CASSVRRESTDTQYF. Combining the CDR3 with reference TRBV9 and TRBJ2-3 gives the whole variable domain DSGVTQTPKHLITATGQRVTLRCSPRSGDLSVYWYQQSLDQGLQFLIQYYNGEERAKGNILERFSAQQFPDLHSELNLSSLELGDSALYFCASSVRRESTDTQYFGPGTRLTVL.